This TCR beta chain was observed in a study of regulatory T cells in long-lasting Graves disease. Time point described: newly diagnosed GD, antithyroid drugs for less than 3 months. Extracted RNA from PBMCs served as the source of the TCR library. The V gene's germline CDR1 is MNHEY and CDR2 SMNVEV (reference sequence). The CDR3 contains 14 residues. With 7 bases clipped from V and 1 base from J, the junction kept 4 bases outside the gene matches. With iRepertoire HTBI primers and Arm-PCR of CDR3 regions, TCR beta libraries were built. MiXCR, run by TCRdb on the multiplex PCR reads, gives a single entry per CDR3 protein. The sample holds 200,000 to 250,000 distinct CDR3 sequences, about 19% seen once. The sample was also reused in another study, on T cells in Graves' hyperthyroidism and ophthalmopathy.

The sequence was obtained from a woman aged 25 to 39 with Graves disease. This material consisted of peripheral blood mononuclear cells (PBMCs), taken at new diagnosis, from a patient treated with antithyroid drugs. The V call is TRBV27, the J call TRBJ2-3; the match to TRBD1 covers 8 bases. The DNA for the CDR3 is TGTGCCAGCACTGGGGGACAGGGCACAGATACGCAGTATTTT. Translated, it gives CASTGGQGTDTQYF.